The TCR beta chain under discussion was sequenced for a study of blood T cell repertoires in COVID-19. Across the study: Nucleic acid was either cDNA or gDNA, and it came from T cells, B-cell-depleted T cells, or PBMCs.

This CDR3 is 13 amino acids long. Trimming stripped 3 bases from V and 6 bases from J, with 8 bases between. Germline V gene sequence: CDR1 SNHLY, CDR2 FYNNEI. Patients from Seattle were sampled longitudinally, starting during active infection. Original analysis: The assay estimated nucleated cells by amplifying reference gene primers. TCRdb's table, derived via immunoSEQ multiplex PCR, lists solely in-frame clones and lacks some. V, J and clone size are those of that table, while D and trimming were read from the DNA. In the table there are a few hundred thousand clones, 91% of which are singletons. The clonotype comes from a person under 35 with COVID-19, enrolled during active disease. Sequences were obtained from peripheral blood. The rearrangement links TRBV2 to TRBJ2-2; the D gene is possibly TRBD2 (5 bases). The CDR3 DNA sequence: TGTGCCAGCAGTGATGAGGGTTCCGGGGAGCTGTTTTTT. It translates to CASSDEGSGELFF.